This T cell receptor beta chain was captured in a study of OX40 agonist ivuxolimab in advanced cancers. Germline V lookup: CDR1 MRHNA, CDR2 SNTAGT. The ends were cut back, 6 bases at V and 3 bases at J, with 16 bases in the middle. This CDR3 has 15 amino acids. The protocol was immunoSEQ multiplex PCR, while the TCRdb copy is restricted to in-frame clones and leaves out a portion. Among some 70,000 clones listed, over 85% were seen once. The rearrangement links TRBV6-4 to TRBJ2-3; D might be TRBD1 or TRBD2, each matching 5 bases. This specimen was CD4+ or CD8+ T cells sorted from blood, taken in a trial of the OX40 agonist ivuxolimab. The TCR sequence derives from an adult with an advanced solid tumor such as melanoma, head and neck, liver or kidney cancer. The CDR3 coding sequence is TGTGCCAGCAGAAGGGACCACACGCCAACAGATACGCAGTATTTT. Its translation: CASRRDHTPTDTQYF.